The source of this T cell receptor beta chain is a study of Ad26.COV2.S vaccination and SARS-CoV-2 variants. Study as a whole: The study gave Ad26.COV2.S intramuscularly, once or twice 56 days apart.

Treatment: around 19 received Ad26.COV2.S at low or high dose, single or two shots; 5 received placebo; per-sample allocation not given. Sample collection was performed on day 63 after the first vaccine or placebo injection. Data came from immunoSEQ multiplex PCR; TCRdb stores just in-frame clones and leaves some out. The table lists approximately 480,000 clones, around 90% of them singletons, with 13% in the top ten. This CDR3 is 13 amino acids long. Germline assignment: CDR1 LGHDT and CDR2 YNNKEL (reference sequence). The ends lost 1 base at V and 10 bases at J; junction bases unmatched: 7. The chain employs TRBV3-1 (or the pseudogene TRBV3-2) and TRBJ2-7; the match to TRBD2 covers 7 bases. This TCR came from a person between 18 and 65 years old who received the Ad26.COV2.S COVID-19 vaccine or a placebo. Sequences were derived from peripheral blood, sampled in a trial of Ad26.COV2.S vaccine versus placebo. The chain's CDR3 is CASSQVEAGDQYF. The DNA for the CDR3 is TGTGCCAGCAGCCAAGTAGAGGCGGGAGATCAGTACTTC.